The entry below gives a single T cell receptor beta chain sequence along with its context. Its antigen is undetermined. The data were obtained in a study of monozygotic twins with inflammatory bowel disease. Regarding the study as a whole: Other individuals had fewer clonotypes in common with IBD patients than with healthy twins, especially with disease activity. IBD patients showed reduced TCRbeta diversity (inverse Simpson) versus healthy co-twins. No difference was seen in repertoire similarity between concordant and discordant twins, possibly from limited power.

The UMIs contained a 6-nucleotide sample barcode. They were added by template switching during cDNA synthesis. TCRdb reanalyzed the 5' RACE reads, giving one entry per CDR3 protein sequence and no DNA. Here the sample table reports about 380,000 distinct CDR3 sequences. Per the germline V gene, CDR1 is SGHRS and CDR2 is YFSETQ. The CDR3 spans 14 residues. The chain joins TRBV5-1 to TRBJ2-5; TCRdb returns TRBD1, unconfirmable since there is no DNA. Sequencing input: blood. The clonotype comes from a human donor with ulcerative colitis or Crohn's disease, or a healthy co-twin of an affected twin (not recorded which). This chain's CDR3 is CASSLEYSGETQYF.